A single sample is the source of the 10 T cell receptor beta chains below, sequenced in a study of T-cell reconstitution after alpha-beta-depleted transplantation in children. During its preparation, the TCRbeta library received unique molecular identifiers. TCRdb re-derived calls from the PCR reads in MiXCR, one entry per CDR3 protein. The sample records a few hundred thousand distinct CDR3 sequences, approximately 9.8% being singletons. Sequenced material: PBMCs from the stem cell graft donor, taken from the stem cell graft. The receptors here all came from a human donor who donated a stem cell graft to a child with SCID.

The table lists this clonotype with many counts. The rearrangement links TRBV28 to TRBJ1-4, with D perhaps matching TRBD1 (5 bases). CDR3 length: 14 residues. Germline values: CDR1 MDHEN, CDR2 SYDVKM. V lost 0 bases and J lost 5, with 7 bases in between. CDR3 coding DNA: TGTGCCAGCAGTTTATGGGGGCGAAATGAAAAACTGTTTTTT. It specifies CASSLWGRNEKLFF.

This clonotype was recorded at least ten times. The chain uses TRBV9 and TRBJ2-2; unclear D gene. The CDR3 length is 14 residues. V was trimmed by 4 bases and J by 13 bases, leaving 20 bases between them. CDR1 SGDLS and CDR2 YYNGEE come from the germline V gene. DNA for the CDR3: TGTGCCAGCAGCCATCTTCCACCTGCAACGGGGCTGTTTTTT. It yields the protein CASSHLPPATGLFF.

This clonotype showed up many times. The rearrangement uses TRBV5-1 and TRBJ1-1; D is perhaps TRBD1 (5 bases). This CDR3 region has 15 residues. Germline assignment: CDR1 SGHRS and CDR2 YFSETQ. With 0 bases removed from V and 3 bases from J, the gap between germline ends came to 12 bases. The CDR3 DNA reads as TGCGCCAGCAGCTTGGGCCCCAAGGGACACACTGAAGCTTTCTTT. This encodes CASSLGPKGHTEAFF.

This clonotype was seen ten or more times. The V call is TRBV18, the J call TRBJ2-1; the D is unclear. The germline V gene encodes CDR1 KGHSH and CDR2 LQKENI. The V and J ends lost 3 bases and 1 base respectively, with 10 bases between them. This CDR3 contains 15 residues. The CDR3 region is CASSPPVISYNEQFF. CDR3 DNA: TGTGCCAGCTCACCCCCGGTTATATCCTACAATGAGCAGTTCTTC.

This clonotype was recorded at least ten times. V usage is TRBV20-1 and J usage is TRBJ1-2; D is ambiguous. Looked up from germline, CDR1 is DFQATT and CDR2 is SNEGSKA (reference sequence). The CDR3 contains 12 residues. Deletions cut 6 bases from V and 0 bases from J, with 8 bases between. The CDR3 nucleotides read TGCAGTGCATACAAACCTAACTATGGCTACACCTTC. It specifies CSAYKPNYGYTF.

This clonotype was counted ten times or more. The gene calls are TRBV6-1 and TRBJ2-7; TRBD1 agrees at 7 bases. Germline CDR1 reads MNHNS; CDR2 reads SASEGT. This CDR3 is built from 14 residues. The trim removed 6 bases at V and 4 bases at J, leaving 9 bases unmatched. CDR3 sequence: CASRSAGGRYEQYF. In nucleotides, the CDR3 is TGTGCCAGCAGGAGTGCAGGGGGAAGGTACGAGCAGTACTTC.

In its sample, this clonotype was seen many times. DNA for the CDR3: TGCAGTGCGACCGGGCCGCAGTATAATTCACCCCTCCACTTT. It translates to CSATGPQYNSPLHF. The chain uses TRBV20-1 and TRBJ1-6; D gene ambiguous. CDR3 length: 14 amino acids. V was cut by 6 bases and J by 4 bases, with 13 bases left in between. CDR1 is DFQATT and CDR2 is SNEGSKA in the germline V gene (reference sequence).

The chain couples TRBV18 to TRBJ2-4; TRBD1 is a possible D gene (5 bases). The length of the CDR3 is 14 residues. V was cut by 3 bases and J by 7 bases, with 13 bases left in between. The V gene's germline CDR1 is KGHSH and CDR2 LQKENI. CDR3 sequence reads: CASSPVQGGNIQYF. The CDR3 DNA is TGTGCCAGCTCACCGGTCCAGGGTGGGAACATTCAGTACTTC.

This clonotype has at least ten counts. V is TRBV5-1 and J is TRBJ1-6; the D is unclear. The V gene's germline CDR1 is SGHRS and CDR2 YFSETQ. Trimming took 0 bases from V and 6 from J, leaving 16 bases between them. The CDR3 is made up of 17 amino acids. Written as DNA, the CDR3 is TGCGCCAGCAGCTTGGTCAGAGCCGGATCTACTAATTCACCCCTCCACTTT. Its protein product is CASSLVRAGSTNSPLHF.

This clonotype was counted ten times or more. V and J are TRBV5-5 and TRBJ2-3; D gene ambiguous. V was pared by 2 bases and J by 6 bases, with 10 bases between. Germline loops: CDR1 SGHKS, CDR2 YYEKEE (reference sequence). This CDR3 contains 13 residues. CDR3 region: CASSLNLGDTQYF. The CDR3 coding sequence is TGTGCCAGCAGCTTAAATTTGGGGGATACGCAGTATTTT.